This is a list of T cell receptor beta chains from one sample in a study of shared clonotypes between healthy human individuals. Generated by immunoSEQ multiplex PCR, the TCRdb table keeps only in-frame clones and is missing some. The repertoire holds about 480,000 clones, with roughly 79% as singletons. The sequenced sample consisted of PBMCs. The receptors come from a middle-aged woman in good health. Some clones in this sample may be carry-over from other donors' samples. Each CDR3 is given with its conserved first and last residue. D genes are given only for firm matches. Clone sizes are given selectively: once, few, many, or a class where the clone is expanded.

TGTGCCAGCTCCGCGGGCCAGGGCAGTTTTAACGAGCAGTACTTC	CASSAGQGSFNEQYF	TRBV18	-	15	TRBJ2-7	-
TGTGCCAGCAGCTTAGATCCCGGGCGGGAGTTAGATGAGCAGTTCTTC	CASSLDPGRELDEQFF	TRBV11-3	-	16	TRBJ2-1	TRBD2
TGTGCCAGCAGCGTAGTGTTCTTTGGAGAGCAGTACTTC	CASSVVFFGEQYF	TRBV9	-	13	TRBJ2-7	-
TGCAGCGTTGGCCCCCGTGGTACCGGGGAGCTGTTTTTT	CSVGPRGTGELFF	TRBV29-1	few	13	TRBJ2-2	-
TGCGCCAGCAGCGGGACAGGGGGCCCTGAAAAACTGTTTTTT	CASSGTGGPEKLFF	TRBV5-1	-	14	TRBJ1-4	TRBD1
TGTGCCACCAGCAAACAGGGGGCTGGTGAAAAACTGTTTTTT	CATSKQGAGEKLFF	TRBV15	-	14	TRBJ1-4	TRBD1
TGTGCCAGCTCACCGAGACAGGACTTGAACACTGAAGCTTTCTTT	CASSPRQDLNTEAFF	TRBV18	-	15	TRBJ1-1	-
TGTGCCAGCAGGGACAGATATAATCAGCCCCAGCATTTT	CASRDRYNQPQHF	TRBV28	-	13	TRBJ1-5	-
TGCGCCAGCAGCCAAGGTAATAGCGGCTCCTACGAGCAGTACTTC	CASSQGNSGSYEQYF	TRBV4-1	-	15	TRBJ2-7	-
TGTGCCAGCAGCCCGGGACTATCGTACGAGCAGTACTTC	CASSPGLSYEQYF	TRBV5-8	-	13	TRBJ2-7	TRBD2
TGTGCCAGCAGGATTAGCGGGTTCAGCTCCTACAATGAGCAGTTCTTC	CASRISGFSSYNEQFF	TRBV28	many	16	TRBJ2-1	TRBD2
TGTGCCAGCAGTCGACTTACGCAGGGACGCTATGGCTACACCTTC	CASSRLTQGRYGYTF	TRBV28	-	15	TRBJ1-2	-
TGTGCCAGCACACGTCCTGGAAACACCATATATTTT	CASTRPGNTIYF	TRBV28	-	12	TRBJ1-3	-
TGCGCCAGCAGCTTGGGTTTTTCCGGGAGGGGTACAGATACGCAGTATTTT	CASSLGFSGRGTDTQYF	TRBV5-1	-	17	TRBJ2-3	TRBD2
TGTGCCAGCAGTCTCGGGACAGGGGCATACTATGGCTACACCTTC	CASSLGTGAYYGYTF	TRBV27	-	15	TRBJ1-2	TRBD1
TGTGCCAGCAGCTTTAGCGGGAGGGCCTGGAGCTCCTACAATGAGCAGTTCTTC	CASSFSGRAWSSYNEQFF	TRBV11-2	-	18	TRBJ2-1	TRBD2
TGTGCCTGGGATACTCAGGGGGCGGGCTATGGCTACACCTTC	CAWDTQGAGYGYTF	TRBV30	-	14	TRBJ1-2	TRBD1